A selection of T cell receptor beta chains follows, all from one sample in a study of beta chain features in type 1 diabetes. Assay used: immunoSEQ multiplex PCR; TCRdb lists only in-frame clones, some missing. The sample shows about 450,000 clones, over 10% of them seen only once. The sequencing sample was made of naive CD4+ T cells from blood. Every receptor here comes from a woman younger than 30 in good health. Each CDR3 is given with its conserved first and last residue. Fields, in order: D gene, V gene, clone size, J gene, CDR3 DNA, CDR3 protein. A D gene is named only where the DNA matches it firmly. Clone size appears in some rows only: once, few, many, or a class for an expanded clone.

.	TRBV15	few	TRBJ1-2	TGTGCCACCAGTCCCGGGGGGGCGCGAGGCTATGGCTACACCTTC	CATSPGGARGYGYTF
TRBD2	TRBV6-6	few	TRBJ2-7	TGTGCCAGCAGCCCCGCCCAAGCGGGAGACTCCGAGCAGTACTTC	CASSPAQAGDSEQYF
.	TRBV14	few	TRBJ2-3	TGTGCCAGCAGAAAAATTGGCGGAGATACGCAGTATTTT	CASRKIGGDTQYF
TRBD1	TRBV19	few	TRBJ2-4	TGTGCCAGTAGTATAGGACGGGACAGAAACATTCAGTACTTC	CASSIGRDRNIQYF
TRBD1	TRBV2	.	TRBJ2-3	TGTGCCAGCAGTGGGGCAGGGGGCCGTGTGGATACGCAGTATTTT	CASSGAGGRVDTQYF
.	TRBV29-1	.	TRBJ1-2	TGCAGCGTACAACTTGGGGTCGGGGATGGCTACACCTTC	CSVQLGVGDGYTF
TRBD1	TRBV5-4	few	TRBJ2-4	TGTGCCAGCAGCTTGGCCCCGGGACAGGGCCAAAACATTCAGTACTTC	CASSLAPGQGQNIQYF
.	TRBV30	few	TRBJ1-4	TGTGCCTGGAGTCCCTTCAGGGGATCAAATGAAAAACTGTTTTTT	CAWSPFRGSNEKLFF
.	TRBV7-9	.	TRBJ2-7	TGTGCCAGCAGCTTAGGCAGCCAATACTCCGAGCAGTACTTC	CASSLGSQYSEQYF
.	TRBV25-1	.	TRBJ1-1	TGTGCCAGCACCCCTTCAGTGAACACTGAAGCTTTCTTT	CASTPSVNTEAFF
TRBD2	TRBV5-1	few	TRBJ2-1	TGCGCCAGCAGGGCCGGGACTAGCGGGAGGGAGCCTCGGTATGAGCAGTTCTTC	CASRAGTSGREPRYEQFF
.	TRBV29-1	.	TRBJ1-2	TGCAGCACAAGGACAGAGAACTATGGCTACACCTTC	CSTRTENYGYTF
.	TRBV4-3	.	TRBJ1-5	TGCGCCAGCAGCCAAGATTCAGTGAAGCCCCAGCATTTT	CASSQDSVKPQHF
.	TRBV2	.	TRBJ2-2	TGTGCCAGCACCTTGACACAAACCGGGGAGCTGTTTTTT	CASTLTQTGELFF
.	TRBV9	.	TRBJ2-2	TGTGCCAGCAGCGTAGTCACGAACACCGGGGAGCTGTTTTTT	CASSVVTNTGELFF
TRBD2	TRBV5-1	few	TRBJ2-6	TGCGCCAGCAGGACGGGACTAGATGGCGGGGCCAACGTCCTGACTTTC	CASRTGLDGGANVLTF
.	TRBV30	.	TRBJ2-2	TGTGCCTGGAGTACACGGCGGACCAACACCGGGGAGCTGTTTTTT	CAWSTRRTNTGELFF
.	TRBV7-8	.	TRBJ1-5	TGTGCCAGCAGCTTAGCGTCGGGGGGCAATCAGCCCCAGCATTTT	CASSLASGGNQPQHF
TRBD2	TRBV5-1	.	TRBJ2-1	TGCGCCAGCTCAGGGAGGGGACCCTACAATGAGCAGTTCTTC	CASSGRGPYNEQFF
.	TRBV5-1	few	TRBJ1-2	TGCGCCAGCACAAGCGGGGGAAATTGGGATGGCTACACCTTC	CASTSGGNWDGYTF
TRBD2	TRBV18	.	TRBJ2-1	TGTGCCAGCTCACTGGAGACTAGCGGGAGGCAGTTCTTC	CASSLETSGRQFF
.	TRBV20-1	few	TRBJ2-5	TGCAGTGCCATGGGGGAGACCCAGTACTTC	CSAMGETQYF
.	TRBV7-9	few	TRBJ2-5	TGTGCCAGCAGCTTAGCGGGCAAAGAGACCCAGTACTTC	CASSLAGKETQYF
TRBD2	TRBV7-2	.	TRBJ2-7	TGTGCCAGCAGCCCCGGGACTAGCGGGAGGAGGGTCTACGAGCAGTACTTC	CASSPGTSGRRVYEQYF
.	TRBV6-5	few	TRBJ1-1	TGTGCCAGCAATTTACAGGGGAACACTGAAGCTTTCTTT	CASNLQGNTEAFF
.	TRBV7-8	.	TRBJ1-2	TGTGCCAGCAGCTTAGCAGGCCACGGCTACACCTTC	CASSLAGHGYTF
TRBD2	TRBV4-3	few	TRBJ2-1	TGCGCCAGCAGCCAAGAAAAGCGGGGTAACAATGAGCAGTTCTTC	CASSQEKRGNNEQFF
.	TRBV30	few	TRBJ1-3	TGTGCCTGGAGTGTCGCCAGGAATCGTGGAAACACCATATATTTT	CAWSVARNRGNTIYF
TRBD1	TRBV10-3	few	TRBJ1-1	TGTGCCATCACCCGACAGGGGTCGAACACTGAAGCTTTCTTT	CAITRQGSNTEAFF
TRBD1	TRBV28	.	TRBJ1-2	TGTGCCAGCAGTCCTCGAGGGACAGGGAAAAACTATGGCTACACCTTC	CASSPRGTGKNYGYTF
.	TRBV29-1	few	TRBJ1-2	TGCAGCGTTGAAACAGGCAACTATGGCTACACCTTC	CSVETGNYGYTF
TRBD2	TRBV4-2	few	TRBJ2-3	TGTGCCAGCAGCCAGGGGACTAGCGCAGATACGCAGTATTTT	CASSQGTSADTQYF
TRBD1	TRBV28	.	TRBJ2-5	TGTGCCAGCAGTTTAGCGGACAGGGGGCGTAGAGAGACCCAGTACTTC	CASSLADRGRRETQYF
TRBD2	TRBV2	few	TRBJ2-1	TGTGCCAGCAGTGGGACTAGCGGGGGCAATGAGCAGTTCTTC	CASSGTSGGNEQFF
.	TRBV6-5	few	TRBJ2-1	TGTGCCAGCAGTTCGAGCGGTGAGCAGTTCTTC	CASSSSGEQFF
TRBD1	TRBV29-1	few	TRBJ1-2	TGCAGCGTTGCCTCTGAGGCCGGGACAGGGGATGGCTACACCTTC	CSVASEAGTGDGYTF
.	TRBV2	.	TRBJ2-3	TGTGCCAGCAGAAGAGACTCAGATACGCAGTATTTT	CASRRDSDTQYF